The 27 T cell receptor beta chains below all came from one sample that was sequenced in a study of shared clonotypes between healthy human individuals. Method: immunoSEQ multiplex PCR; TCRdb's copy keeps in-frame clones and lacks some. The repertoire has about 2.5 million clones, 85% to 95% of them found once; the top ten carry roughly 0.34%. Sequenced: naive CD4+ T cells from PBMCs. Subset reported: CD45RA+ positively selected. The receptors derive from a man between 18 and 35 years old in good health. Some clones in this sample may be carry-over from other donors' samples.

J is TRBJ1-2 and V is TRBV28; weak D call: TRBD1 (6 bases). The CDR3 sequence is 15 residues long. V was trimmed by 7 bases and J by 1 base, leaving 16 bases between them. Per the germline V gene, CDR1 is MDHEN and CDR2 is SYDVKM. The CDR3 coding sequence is TGTGCCAGCACCAAAACAGGGACCTATAACTATGGCTACACCTTC. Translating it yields CASTKTGTYNYGYTF.

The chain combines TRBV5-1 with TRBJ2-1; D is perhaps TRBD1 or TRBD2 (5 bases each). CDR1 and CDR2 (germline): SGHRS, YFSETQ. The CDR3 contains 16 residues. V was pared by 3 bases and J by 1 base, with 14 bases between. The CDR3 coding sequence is TGCGCCAGCAGCTCAGGACGGGGCGCTTCCTACAATGAGCAGTTCTTC. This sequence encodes CASSSGRGASYNEQFF.

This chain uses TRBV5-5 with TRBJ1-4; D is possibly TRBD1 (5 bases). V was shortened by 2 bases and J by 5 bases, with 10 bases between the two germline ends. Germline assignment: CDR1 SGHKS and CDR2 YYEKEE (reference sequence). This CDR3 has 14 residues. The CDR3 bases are TGTGCCAGCAGCTTTGGGCGGGGCAATGAAAAACTGTTTTTT. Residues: CASSFGRGNEKLFF.

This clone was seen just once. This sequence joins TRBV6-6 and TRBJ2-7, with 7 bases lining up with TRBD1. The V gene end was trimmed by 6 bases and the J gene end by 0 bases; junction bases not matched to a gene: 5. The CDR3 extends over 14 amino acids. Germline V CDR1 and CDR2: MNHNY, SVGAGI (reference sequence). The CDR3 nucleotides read TGTGCCAGCAGGCCCAGGGACAGCTCCTACGAGCAGTACTTC. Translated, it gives CASRPRDSSYEQYF.

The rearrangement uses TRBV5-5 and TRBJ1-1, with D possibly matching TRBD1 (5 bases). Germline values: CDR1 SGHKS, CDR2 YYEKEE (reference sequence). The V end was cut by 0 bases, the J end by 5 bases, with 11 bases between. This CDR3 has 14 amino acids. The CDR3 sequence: CASSLGAGWTEAFF. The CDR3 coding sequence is TGTGCCAGCAGCTTGGGGGCAGGGTGGACTGAAGCTTTCTTT. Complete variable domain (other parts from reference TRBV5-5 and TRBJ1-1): DAGVTQSPTHLIKTRGQQVTLRCSPISGHKSVSWYQQVLGQGPQFIFQYYEKEERGRGNFPDRFSARQFPNYSSELNVNALLLGDSALYLCASSLGAGWTEAFFGQGTRLTVV.

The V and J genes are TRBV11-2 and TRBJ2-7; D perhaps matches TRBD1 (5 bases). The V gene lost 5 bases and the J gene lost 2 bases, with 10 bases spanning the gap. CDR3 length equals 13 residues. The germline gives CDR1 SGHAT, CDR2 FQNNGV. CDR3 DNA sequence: TGTGCCAGCAGCCCTCAGGGTGCCTACGAGCAGTACTTC. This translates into CASSPQGAYEQYF.

The CDR3 coding sequence is TGTGCCAGCAGCCCGGGGACAGGGGCCCTCTACGAGCAGTACTTC. Translated: CASSPGTGALYEQYF. The chain has TRBV7-9 and TRBJ2-7, with TRBD1 matching 10 bases. CDR3 length: 15 amino acids. V dropped 5 bases and J dropped 3; count of bases not matched to a gene: 7. Germline loops: CDR1 SEHNR, CDR2 FQNEAQ (reference sequence). The whole variable domain, filled in from reference TRBV7-9 and TRBJ2-7, reads DTGVSQNPRHKITKRGQNVTFRCDPISEHNRLYWYRQTLGQGPEFLTYFQNEAQLEKSRLLSDRFSAERPKGSFSTLEIQRTEQGDSAMYLCASSPGTGALYEQYFGPGTRLTVT.

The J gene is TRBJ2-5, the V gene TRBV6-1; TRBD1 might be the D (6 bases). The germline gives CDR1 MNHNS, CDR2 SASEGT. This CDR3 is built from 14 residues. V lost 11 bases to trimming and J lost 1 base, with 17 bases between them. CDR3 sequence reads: CASKWGQLQETQYF. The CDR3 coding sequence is TGTGCCTCTAAGTGGGGGCAACTCCAAGAGACCCAGTACTTC.

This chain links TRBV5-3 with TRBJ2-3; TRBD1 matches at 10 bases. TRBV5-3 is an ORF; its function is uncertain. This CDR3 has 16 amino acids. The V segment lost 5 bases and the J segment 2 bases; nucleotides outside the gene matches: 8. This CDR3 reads CARRPRDRGITDTQYF. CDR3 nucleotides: TGTGCCAGAAGACCGCGGGACAGGGGTATCACAGATACGCAGTATTTT.

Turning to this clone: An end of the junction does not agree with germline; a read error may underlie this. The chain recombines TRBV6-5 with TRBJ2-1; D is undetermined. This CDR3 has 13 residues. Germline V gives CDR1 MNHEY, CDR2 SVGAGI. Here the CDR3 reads CASRLKRFNKQFF. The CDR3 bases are TGTGCCAGCAGATTGAAGCGATTCAATAAGCAGTTCTTC.

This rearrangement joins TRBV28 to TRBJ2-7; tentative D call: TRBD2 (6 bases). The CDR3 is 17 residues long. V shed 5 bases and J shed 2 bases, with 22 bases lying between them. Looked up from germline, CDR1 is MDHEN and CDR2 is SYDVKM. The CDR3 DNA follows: TGTGCCAGCAGTCCCACCATCCTTAACGGGAGTCCCTACGAGCAGTACTTC. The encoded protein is CASSPTILNGSPYEQYF.

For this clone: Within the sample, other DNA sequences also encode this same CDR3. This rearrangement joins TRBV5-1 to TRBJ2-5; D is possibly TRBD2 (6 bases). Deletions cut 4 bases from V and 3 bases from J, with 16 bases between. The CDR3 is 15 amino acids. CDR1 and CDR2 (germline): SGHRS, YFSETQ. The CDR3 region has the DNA TGCGCCAGCAGCCCCACCGGGACGGGGGAAGAGACCCAGTACTTC. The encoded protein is CASSPTGTGEETQYF.

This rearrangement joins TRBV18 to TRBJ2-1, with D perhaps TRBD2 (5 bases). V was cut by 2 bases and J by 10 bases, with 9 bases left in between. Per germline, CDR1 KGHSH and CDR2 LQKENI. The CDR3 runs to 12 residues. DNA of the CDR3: TGTGCCAGCTCACCATTGGGAGTGGAGCAGTTCTTC. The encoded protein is CASSPLGVEQFF. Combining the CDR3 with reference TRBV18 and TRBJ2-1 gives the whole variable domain NAGVMQNPRHLVRRRGQEARLRCSPMKGHSHVYWYRQLPEEGLKFMVYLQKENIIDESGMPKERFSAEFPKEGPSILRIQQVVRGDSAAYFCASSPLGVEQFFGPGTRLTVL.

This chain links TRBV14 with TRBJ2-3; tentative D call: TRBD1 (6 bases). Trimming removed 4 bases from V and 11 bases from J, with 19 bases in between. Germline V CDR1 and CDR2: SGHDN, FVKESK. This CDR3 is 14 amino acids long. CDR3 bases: TGTGCCAGCAGCCGAATGACAGGACGAGGGGGGCAGTATTTT. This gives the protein CASSRMTGRGGQYF.

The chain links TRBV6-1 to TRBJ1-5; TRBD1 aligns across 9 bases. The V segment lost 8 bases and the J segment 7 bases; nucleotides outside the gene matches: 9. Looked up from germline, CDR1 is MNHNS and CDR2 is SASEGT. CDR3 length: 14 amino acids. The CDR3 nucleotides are TGTGCCAGCTGTCGGGACAGGGTAGGACAGCCCCAGCATTTT. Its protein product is CASCRDRVGQPQHF.

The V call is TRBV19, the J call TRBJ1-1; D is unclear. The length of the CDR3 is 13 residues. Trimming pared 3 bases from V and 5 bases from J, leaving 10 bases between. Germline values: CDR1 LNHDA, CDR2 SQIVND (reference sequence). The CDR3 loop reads CASSMGFRTEAFF. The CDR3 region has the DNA TGTGCCAGTAGTATGGGTTTTCGGACTGAAGCTTTCTTT. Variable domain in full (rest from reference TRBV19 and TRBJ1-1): DGGITQSPKYLFRKEGQNVTLSCEQNLNHDAMYWYRQDPGQGLRLIYYSQIVNDFQKGDIAEGYSVSREKKESFPLTVTSAQKNPTAFYLCASSMGFRTEAFFGQGTRLTVV.

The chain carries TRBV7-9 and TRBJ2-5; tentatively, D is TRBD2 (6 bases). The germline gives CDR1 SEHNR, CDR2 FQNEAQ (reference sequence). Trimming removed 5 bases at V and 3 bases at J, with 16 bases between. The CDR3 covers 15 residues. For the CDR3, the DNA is TGTGCCAGCAGCGCAGCTTGGGCGGGAAAAGAGACCCAGTACTTC. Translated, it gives CASSAAWAGKETQYF.

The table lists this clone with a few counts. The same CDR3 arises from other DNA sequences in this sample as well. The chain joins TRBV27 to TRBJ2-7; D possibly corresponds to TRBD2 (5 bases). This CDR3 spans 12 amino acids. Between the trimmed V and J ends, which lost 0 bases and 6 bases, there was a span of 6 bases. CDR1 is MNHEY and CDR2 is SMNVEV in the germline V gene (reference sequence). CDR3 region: CASSLSRGEQYF. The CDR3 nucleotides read TGTGCCAGCAGTTTATCCCGGGGCGAGCAGTACTTC.

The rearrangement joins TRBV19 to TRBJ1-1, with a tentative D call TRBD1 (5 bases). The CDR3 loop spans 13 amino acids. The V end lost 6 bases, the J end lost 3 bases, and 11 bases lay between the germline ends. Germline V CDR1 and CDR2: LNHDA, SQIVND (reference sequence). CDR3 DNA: TGTGCCAGTAGAATTCAAGGGGACACTGAAGCTTTCTTT. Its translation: CASRIQGDTEAFF.

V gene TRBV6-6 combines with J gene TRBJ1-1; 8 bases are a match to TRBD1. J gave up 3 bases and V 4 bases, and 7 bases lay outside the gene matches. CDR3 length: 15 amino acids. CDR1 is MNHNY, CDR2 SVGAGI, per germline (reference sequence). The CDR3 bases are TGTGCCAGCAGTTTAAGACAGGGGATGGACACTGAAGCTTTCTTT. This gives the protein CASSLRQGMDTEAFF.

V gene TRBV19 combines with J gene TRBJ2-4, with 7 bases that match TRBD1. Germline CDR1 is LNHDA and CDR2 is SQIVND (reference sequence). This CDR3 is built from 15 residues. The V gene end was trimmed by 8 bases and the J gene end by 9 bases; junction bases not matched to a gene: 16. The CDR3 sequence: CASGDRADGRGIQYF. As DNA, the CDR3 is TGTGCCAGTGGAGACAGGGCCGATGGTCGAGGCATTCAGTACTTC. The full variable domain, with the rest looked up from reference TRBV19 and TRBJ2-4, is DGGITQSPKYLFRKEGQNVTLSCEQNLNHDAMYWYRQDPGQGLRLIYYSQIVNDFQKGDIAEGYSVSREKKESFPLTVTSAQKNPTAFYLCASGDRADGRGIQYFGAGTRLSVL.

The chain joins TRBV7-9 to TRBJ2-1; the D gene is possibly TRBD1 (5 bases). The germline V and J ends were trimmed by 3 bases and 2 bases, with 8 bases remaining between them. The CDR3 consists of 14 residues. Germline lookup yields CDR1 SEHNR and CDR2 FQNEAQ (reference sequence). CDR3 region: CASSFQGTYNEQFF. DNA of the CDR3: TGTGCCAGCAGCTTTCAGGGTACCTACAATGAGCAGTTCTTC. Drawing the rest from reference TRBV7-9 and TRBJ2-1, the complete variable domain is DTGVSQNPRHKITKRGQNVTFRCDPISEHNRLYWYRQTLGQGPEFLTYFQNEAQLEKSRLLSDRFSAERPKGSFSTLEIQRTEQGDSAMYLCASSFQGTYNEQFFGPGTRLTVL.

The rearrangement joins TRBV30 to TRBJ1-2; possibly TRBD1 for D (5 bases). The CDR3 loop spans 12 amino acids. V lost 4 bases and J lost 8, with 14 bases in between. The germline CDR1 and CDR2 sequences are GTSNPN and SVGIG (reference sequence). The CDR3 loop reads CAWKWDPWGYTF. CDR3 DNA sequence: TGTGCCTGGAAGTGGGACCCTTGGGGCTACACCTTC. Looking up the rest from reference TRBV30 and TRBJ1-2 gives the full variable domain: SQTIHQWPATLVQPVGSPLSLECTVEGTSNPNLYWYRQAAGRGLQLLFYSVGIGQISSEVPQNLSASRPQDRQFILSSKKLLLSDSGFYLCAWKWDPWGYTFGSGTRLTVV.

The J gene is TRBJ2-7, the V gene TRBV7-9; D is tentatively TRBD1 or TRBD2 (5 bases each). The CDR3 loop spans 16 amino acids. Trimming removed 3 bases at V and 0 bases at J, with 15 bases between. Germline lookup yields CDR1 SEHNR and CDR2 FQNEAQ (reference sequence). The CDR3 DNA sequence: TGTGCCAGCAGCTTGCCACCGGGACGGAGCTCCTACGAGCAGTACTTC. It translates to CASSLPPGRSSYEQYF.

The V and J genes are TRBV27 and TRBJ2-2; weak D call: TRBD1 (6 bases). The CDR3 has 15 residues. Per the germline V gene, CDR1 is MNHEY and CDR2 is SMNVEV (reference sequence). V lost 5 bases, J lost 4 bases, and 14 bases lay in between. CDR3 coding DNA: TGTGCCAGCAGTCAATTACAGGGAACCACCGGGGAGCTGTTTTTT. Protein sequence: CASSQLQGTTGELFF.

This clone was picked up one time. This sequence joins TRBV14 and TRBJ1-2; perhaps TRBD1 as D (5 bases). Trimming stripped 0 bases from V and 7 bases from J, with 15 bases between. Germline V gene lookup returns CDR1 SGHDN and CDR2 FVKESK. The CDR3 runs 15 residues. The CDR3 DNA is TGTGCCAGCAGCCAAGACGCGGGGACCCTTCCTGGCTACACCTTC. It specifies CASSQDAGTLPGYTF.

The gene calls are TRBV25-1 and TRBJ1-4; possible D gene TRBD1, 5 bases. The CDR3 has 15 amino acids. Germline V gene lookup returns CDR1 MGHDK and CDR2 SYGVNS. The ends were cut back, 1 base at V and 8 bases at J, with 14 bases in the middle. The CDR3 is CASSEFSAGLEKLFF. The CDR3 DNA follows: TGTGCCAGCAGTGAATTTTCGGCAGGGCTGGAAAAACTGTTTTTT.